The 5 T cell receptor beta chains given below trace back to one sample, sequenced in a study of blood T cell repertoires in COVID-19. Assay: immunoSEQ multiplex PCR; the TCRdb copy retains only in-frame clones and omits some. The data show around 200,000 clones, approximately 90% seen once. The sample comprised peripheral blood. The receptors derive from a man aged 60-69 years who had recovered from COVID-19.

V is TRBV27 and J is TRBJ2-3; 12 bases line up with TRBD2. V dropped 5 bases and J dropped 5; count of bases not matched to a gene: 8. This CDR3 has 16 amino acids. Germline V gives CDR1 MNHEY, CDR2 SMNVEV (reference sequence). The CDR3 region is CASSHGLAGRGDTQYF. The CDR3 bases are TGTGCCAGCAGTCACGGACTAGCGGGAAGGGGAGATACGCAGTATTTT.

The V call is TRBV6-5, the J call TRBJ2-6; D is unclear. The germline V gene encodes CDR1 MNHEY and CDR2 SVGAGI. The V end was cut by 5 bases, the J end by 1 base, with 6 bases between. This CDR3 is built from 14 residues. The CDR3, as DNA: TGTGCCAGCAGTCGTCCTTCTGGGGCCAACGTCCTGACTTTC. Its protein is CASSRPSGANVLTF.

V gene TRBV6-2 or TRBV6-3 combines with J gene TRBJ1-5, with a tentative D call TRBD1 (5 bases). The length of the CDR3 is 14 residues. Trimming cost V 4 bases and J 1 base, with 8 bases left between them. Germline lookup yields CDR1 MNHEY and CDR2 SVGEGT. The CDR3 sequence: CASSWQGSNQPQHF. The CDR3 nucleotides read TGTGCCAGCAGTTGGCAGGGAAGCAATCAGCCCCAGCATTTT.

CDR3 in amino acids: CAISEDRGDQPQHF. CDR3 nucleotides: TGTGCCATCAGCGAGGACAGGGGGGATCAGCCCCAGCATTTT. The J gene is TRBJ1-5, the V gene TRBV10-3, with 10 bases identical to TRBD1. V lost 6 bases to trimming and J lost 5 bases; unmatched junction nucleotides: 4. CDR3 length equals 14 residues. Germline CDR1 reads ENHRY; CDR2 reads SYGVKD.

This clone is large. V gene TRBV12-3 or TRBV12-4 combines with J gene TRBJ1-4; 9 nucleotides match TRBD1. The CDR3 has 13 residues. With 6 bases clipped from V and 7 bases from J, the junction kept 3 bases outside the gene matches. The CDR3 loop reads CASRTGQGEKLFF. The CDR3 DNA reads TGTGCCAGCAGGACGGGACAGGGTGAAAAACTGTTTTTT.